This TCR beta chain emerged from a study of CXCR3-negative and CXCR3-positive naive CD8 T cells (dated by TCRdb to about 2019). Regarding the complete study: In total, 130 million or so TRB reads were obtained, which works out to roughly 1.5 +/- 0.3 million reads per library. The diversity and physicochemical repertoire analyses included more than ten donors pooled from two independent experiments. The TRBV-TRBJ cluster analysis covered naive subsets from a handful of donors and memory cells from 3 donors. Results the study describes overall, beyond this receptor: CXCR3 expression partially decreased after cryopreservation, so most assays used freshly isolated PBMCs. Because surface CD5, which is linked to self-reactivity in mice, was comparable between the naive subsets, TCR interaction strength was also inferred from the physicochemical properties of TRB CDR3s. Similar TRBV-TRBJ usage was shown by naive CXCR3-negative and CXCR3-positive cells from the same donor, whereas distinct patterns were shown by memory cells. Comparably high repertoire diversity was found in both naive subsets, whereas much lower repertoire diversity was found in memory CD8+ T cells. Compared with CXCR3-negative naive cells, CXCR3-positive naive cells had TRB CDR3s with higher hydrophobicity (lower Kidera factor 4), lower energy, and higher strength and volume indices.

For sequencing, a NextSeq 550 was employed. The Human TCR Profiling Kit (MiLaboratory) was used to make UMI-labeled 5' RACE TRB cDNA libraries. cDNA synthesis used the entire amount of extracted RNA, and PCR amplification then used the entire amount of cDNA produced. Libraries were prepared in parallel using an identical number of PCR cycles. In the source study's methods: MIGEC and MiXCR extracted about 53,000 +/- 10,000 unique UMI-labeled TRB cDNA molecules per library, requiring at least two reads per UMI. Each library averaged around 42,000 +/- 9,900 functional in-frame TRB CDR3 nucleotide clonotypes without stop codons. After each sample was downsampled to 5000 UMI-labeled TRB molecules, VDJtools was used to calculate diversity metrics such as normalized Shannon-Wiener and Chao1. VDJtools was used to calculate clonotype-size-weighted physicochemical properties of the central five CDR3 residues, namely interaction energy, strength, volume and Kidera factor 4. Based on TCRdb reprocessing of the reads, there is one entry per CDR3 protein sequence, and DNA is missing. The V and J calls follow TCRdb's processing rather than the paper's. This sample's table lists about 62,000 distinct CDR3 sequences. Together, the top ten hold 3.5% to 5% of the sample.

Each CD8+ T cell subset was flow-sorted in triplicate, with some 300,000 cells per subset placed directly into RLT lysis buffer. To exclude memory contaminants, naive CD8+ T cells were stringently defined as CD45RO-CCR7+CD27+CD95-. Peripheral blood mononuclear cells were isolated from buffy coats by standard density gradient centrifugation. A FACSAria III was used to flow-sort naive CXCR3-negative and CXCR3-positive CD8+ T cells. Total RNA was extracted from sorted cells with an RNeasy Mini Kit. Of note for this clonotype: Its recognized antigen is unknown.

The germline V gene encodes CDR1 SGHDT and CDR2 YYEEEE. The CDR3 sequence holds 15 residues, the cysteine and phenylalanine included. No DNA sequence was recorded. The sequence joins TRBV5-6 to TRBJ2-5; TCRdb's assignment of TRBD2 cannot be checked, as there is no DNA. This TCR was sampled from a human donor in good health. Some clones in this sample may be carry-over from other donors' samples. Sequencing was carried out using naive CXCR3- CD8+ T cells from blood. The sample's cell subset or site label, decoded: CD45RO-CCR7+CD27+CD95- naive CD8+ T cells lacking CXCR3 (TNR3-). The CDR3 sequence is CASIRLAGALETQYF.